The clone carrying this T cell receptor (beta chain) was recorded only once. The sample is drawn from a study of blood T cell repertoires in COVID-19. Looking at the study overall: COVID-19 samples, acute and convalescent, were from the United States, Italy and Spain. Sample material is recorded as cDNA or gDNA derived from T cells, B-cell-depleted T cells, or PBMCs.

As handled by the study authors: Reference gene primer amplification gave nucleated cell count estimates. Measured with immunoSEQ multiplex PCR; TCRdb has only the in-frame clones, and not every one. V, J and clone size are taken as reported in that table, and D and trimming were inferred from the DNA itself. Counted here are 29,000 or so clones, about 88% occurring once; the ten biggest clones make up around 12%. CDR3 length: 16 residues. The germline V and J ends were trimmed by 0 bases and 4 bases, with 14 bases remaining between them. Germline V lookup: CDR1 SGHTS, CDR2 YDEGEE. Sequenced sample: peripheral blood. The TCR comes from a human donor in a cohort sampled during active COVID-19. The donor label of this sample is uncertain. The chain carries TRBV5-8 and TRBJ2-1, with D perhaps matching TRBD2 (5 bases). The DNA for the CDR3 is TGTGCCAGCAGCTTGGTACGGTCCAGCGGTTACAATGAGCAGTTCTTC. Its translation: CASSLVRSSGYNEQFF.